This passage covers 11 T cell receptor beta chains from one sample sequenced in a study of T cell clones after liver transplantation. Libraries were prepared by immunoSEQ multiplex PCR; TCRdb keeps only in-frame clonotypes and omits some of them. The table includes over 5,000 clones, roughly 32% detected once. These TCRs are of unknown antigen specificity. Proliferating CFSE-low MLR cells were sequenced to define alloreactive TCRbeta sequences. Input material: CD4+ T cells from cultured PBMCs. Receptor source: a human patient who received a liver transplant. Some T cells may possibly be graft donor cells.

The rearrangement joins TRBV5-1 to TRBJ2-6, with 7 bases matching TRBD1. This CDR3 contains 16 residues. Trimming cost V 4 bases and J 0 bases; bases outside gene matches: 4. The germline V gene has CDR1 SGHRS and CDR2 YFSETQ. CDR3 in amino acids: CASSDRESSGANVLTF. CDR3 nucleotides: TGCGCCAGCAGCGACAGGGAGAGCTCTGGGGCCAACGTCCTGACTTTC.

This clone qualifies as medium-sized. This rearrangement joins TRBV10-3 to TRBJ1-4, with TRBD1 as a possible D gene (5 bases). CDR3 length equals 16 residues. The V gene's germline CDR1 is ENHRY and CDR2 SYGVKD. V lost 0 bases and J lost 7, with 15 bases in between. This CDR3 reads CAISESSWDESEKLFF. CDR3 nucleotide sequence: TGTGCCATCAGTGAGTCGTCGTGGGACGAGAGTGAAAAACTGTTTTTT.

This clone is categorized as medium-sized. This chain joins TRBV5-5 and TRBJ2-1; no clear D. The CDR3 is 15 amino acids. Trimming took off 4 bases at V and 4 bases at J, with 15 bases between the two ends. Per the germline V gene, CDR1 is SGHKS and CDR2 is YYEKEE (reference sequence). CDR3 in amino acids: CASSPPVQSYNEQFF. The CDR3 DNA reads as TGTGCCAGCAGCCCTCCGGTCCAGTCTTACAATGAGCAGTTCTTC.

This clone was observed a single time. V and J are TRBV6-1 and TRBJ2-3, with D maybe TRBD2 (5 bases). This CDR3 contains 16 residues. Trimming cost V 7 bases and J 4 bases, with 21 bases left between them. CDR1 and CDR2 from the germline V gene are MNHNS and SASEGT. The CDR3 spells CASIKAEGALPDTQYF. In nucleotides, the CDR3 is TGTGCCAGCATTAAAGCCGAGGGAGCCCTACCAGATACGCAGTATTTT.

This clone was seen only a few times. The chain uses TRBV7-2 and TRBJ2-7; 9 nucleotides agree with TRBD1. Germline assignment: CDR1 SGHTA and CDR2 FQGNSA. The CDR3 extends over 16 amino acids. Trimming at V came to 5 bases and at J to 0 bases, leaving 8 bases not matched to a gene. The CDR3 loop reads CASSDPGQGSSYEQYF. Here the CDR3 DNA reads TGTGCCAGCAGCGACCCGGGACAGGGAAGCTCCTACGAGCAGTACTTC.

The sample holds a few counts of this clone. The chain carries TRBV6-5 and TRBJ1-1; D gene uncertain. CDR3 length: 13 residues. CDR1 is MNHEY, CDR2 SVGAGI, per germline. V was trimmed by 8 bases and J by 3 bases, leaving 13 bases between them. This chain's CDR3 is CASQALTDTEAFF. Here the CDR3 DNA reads TGTGCCAGCCAAGCGCTTACGGACACTGAAGCTTTCTTT.

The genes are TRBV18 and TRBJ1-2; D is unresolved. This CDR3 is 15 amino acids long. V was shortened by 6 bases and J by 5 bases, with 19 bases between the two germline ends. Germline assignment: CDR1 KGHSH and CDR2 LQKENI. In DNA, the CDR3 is TGTGCCAGCTCCGGGGTCGGAGGAGATGTGTATGGCTACACCTTC. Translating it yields CASSGVGGDVYGYTF. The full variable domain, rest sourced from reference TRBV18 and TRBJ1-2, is NAGVMQNPRHLVRRRGQEARLRCSPMKGHSHVYWYRQLPEEGLKFMVYLQKENIIDESGMPKERFSAEFPKEGPSILRIQQVVRGDSAAYFCASSGVGGDVYGYTFGSGTRLTVV.

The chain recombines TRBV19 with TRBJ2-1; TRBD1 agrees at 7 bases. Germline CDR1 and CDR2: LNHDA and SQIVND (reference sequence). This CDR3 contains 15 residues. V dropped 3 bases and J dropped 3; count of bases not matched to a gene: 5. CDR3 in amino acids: CASSIRQGGYNEQFF. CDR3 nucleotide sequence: TGTGCCAGTAGTATTAGACAGGGCGGCTACAATGAGCAGTTCTTC.

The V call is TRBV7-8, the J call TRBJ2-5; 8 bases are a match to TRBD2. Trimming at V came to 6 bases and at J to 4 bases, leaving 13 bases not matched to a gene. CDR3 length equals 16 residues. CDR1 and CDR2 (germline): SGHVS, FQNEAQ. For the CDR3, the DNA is TGTGCCAGCAGTTACCCCTCACGGGGGGGGGCAGAGACCCAGTACTTC. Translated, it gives CASSYPSRGGAETQYF.

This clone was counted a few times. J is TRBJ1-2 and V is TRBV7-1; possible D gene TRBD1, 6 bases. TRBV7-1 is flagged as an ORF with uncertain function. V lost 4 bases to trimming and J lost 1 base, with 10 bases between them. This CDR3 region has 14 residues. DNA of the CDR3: TGTGCCAGCAGCTTAGGGACAAATAACTATGGCTACACCTTC. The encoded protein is CASSLGTNNYGYTF.

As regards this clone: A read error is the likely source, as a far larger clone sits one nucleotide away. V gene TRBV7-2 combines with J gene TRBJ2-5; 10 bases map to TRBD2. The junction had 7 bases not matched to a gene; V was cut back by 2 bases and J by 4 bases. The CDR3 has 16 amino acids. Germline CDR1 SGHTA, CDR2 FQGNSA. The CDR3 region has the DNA TGTGCCAGCAGCTTAACTAGCGGGGTGGCAGGAGAGACCCAGTACTTC. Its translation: CASSLTSGVAGETQYF.